Listed below are T cell receptor beta chains from one sample, sequenced in a study of blood T cell repertoires in COVID-19. Clones were sequenced by immunoSEQ multiplex PCR, and TCRdb holds only the in-frame ones, with some missing. The data show 150,000 to 200,000 clones, with 86% seen just once and roughly 2.8% held by the top ten. Material: peripheral blood. These receptors all stem from a woman between 25 and 40 years old with active or convalescent COVID-19. CDR3s include the opening cysteine and the closing phenylalanine or tryptophan. D genes are given only for firm matches.

j_gene: TRBJ2-2; d_gene: -; v_gene: TRBV27; CDR3aa: CASSIQGLPTGELFF; CDR3nt: TGTGCCAGCAGTATACAGGGTCTCCCCACCGGGGAGCTGTTTTTT
j_gene: TRBJ2-2; d_gene: -; v_gene: TRBV27; CDR3aa: CASSFLATNTGELFF; CDR3nt: TGTGCCAGCAGTTTTCTGGCCACGAACACCGGGGAGCTGTTTTTT
j_gene: TRBJ1-6; d_gene: -; v_gene: TRBV19; CDR3aa: CASSIDSYNSPLHF; CDR3nt: TGTGCCAGTAGTATCGACAGCTATAATTCACCCCTCCACTTT
j_gene: TRBJ1-6; d_gene: TRBD1; v_gene: TRBV6-1; CDR3aa: CASSDGQGAYYLHNSPLHF; CDR3nt: TGTGCCAGCAGTGACGGACAGGGGGCCTATTATCTCCATAATTCACCCCTCCACTTT
j_gene: TRBJ2-7; d_gene: TRBD2; v_gene: TRBV7-9; CDR3aa: CASLAGDGTYEQYF; CDR3nt: TGTGCCAGCCTGGCGGGGGACGGAACCTACGAGCAGTACTTC
j_gene: TRBJ2-7; d_gene: -; v_gene: TRBV30; CDR3aa: CAWTGRSYEQYF; CDR3nt: TGTGCCTGGACAGGGAGGTCCTACGAGCAGTACTTC
j_gene: TRBJ2-4; d_gene: TRBD1; v_gene: TRBV19; CDR3aa: CASRAQLNRGAKNIQYF; CDR3nt: TGTGCCAGTAGGGCCCAACTGAACAGGGGTGCCAAAAACATTCAGTACTTC
j_gene: TRBJ2-1; d_gene: TRBD1; v_gene: TRBV6-5; CDR3aa: CASSFRRTGGGEQFF; CDR3nt: TGTGCCAGCAGTTTCCGAAGGACAGGGGGGGGTGAGCAGTTCTTC
j_gene: TRBJ1-1; d_gene: -; v_gene: TRBV18; CDR3aa: CASSPWSNTEAFF; CDR3nt: TGTGCCAGCTCACCATGGAGCAACACTGAAGCTTTCTTT
j_gene: TRBJ2-2; d_gene: TRBD1; v_gene: TRBV6-1; CDR3aa: CASSDTGARSLTGELFF; CDR3nt: TGTGCCAGCAGTGATACAGGGGCGAGGAGCCTCACCGGGGAGCTGTTTTTT
j_gene: TRBJ1-1; d_gene: -; v_gene: TRBV7-9; CDR3aa: CASTLSMRAFF; CDR3nt: TGTGCCAGCACCTTGAGTATGAGAGCTTTCTTT
j_gene: TRBJ2-6; d_gene: -; v_gene: TRBV27; CDR3aa: CASKHLSGANVLTF; CDR3nt: TGTGCCAGCAAACACCTCTCTGGGGCCAACGTCCTGACTTTC
j_gene: TRBJ2-1; d_gene: -; v_gene: TRBV6-4; CDR3aa: CASSVQGTVNEQFF; CDR3nt: TGTGCCAGCAGTGTTCAAGGGACTGTGAATGAGCAGTTCTTC
j_gene: TRBJ2-3; d_gene: TRBD1; v_gene: TRBV11-2; CDR3aa: CASSPFHGQGGYTDTQYF; CDR3nt: TGTGCCAGCAGCCCATTCCACGGACAGGGGGGATACACAGATACGCAGTATTTT